This T cell receptor beta chain appears in the sequencing data of a study of blood T cell repertoires in COVID-19. Study summary: T cells, B-cell-depleted T cells, or PBMCs supplied cDNA or gDNA.

This CDR3 spans 16 amino acids. Germline V gene data show CDR1 as SEHNR and CDR2 as FQNEAQ (reference sequence). V shed 6 bases, J shed 5 bases, and the junction held 11 bases outside the gene matches. Assay: immunoSEQ multiplex PCR; the TCRdb copy retains only in-frame clones and omits some. The sample lists some 200,000 clones, around nine tenths occurring once. The chain carries TRBV7-9 and TRBJ1-4; the match to TRBD1 covers 8 bases. The sample was peripheral blood. The sequence derives from a woman aged 18-29 years who had recovered from COVID-19. The chain's CDR3 is CASSLIGQGRNEKLFF. The CDR3 DNA sequence: TGTGCCAGCAGTCTTATCGGACAGGGAAGGAATGAAAAACTGTTTTTT.